These T cell receptor beta chains were read from a single sample in a study of CD8+ T cells in alopecia areata. Measured with immunoSEQ multiplex PCR; TCRdb has only the in-frame clones, and not every one. The sample includes roughly 150,000 clones, approximately 50% seen only once; the top ten take roughly 7.5%. The sequencing sample was made of CD4+ T cells sorted from blood. The origin of the receptors is a human donor with alopecia areata. Both conserved end residues are part of each CDR3. The D gene is left open where the match is weak. Only part of the rows carry a size: once, few, many, or a class if the clone is expanded.

J,size,V,D,CDR3,DNA
TRBJ1-1,few,TRBV4-1,NA,CASSLRGENTEAFF,TGCGCCAGCAGCCTAAGAGGGGAGAACACTGAAGCTTTCTTT
TRBJ2-5,once,TRBV11-3,TRBD2,CASSSGRRGETQYF,TGTGCCAGCAGTAGCGGGAGGAGGGGAGAGACCCAGTACTTC
TRBJ2-1,NA,TRBV28,TRBD2,CASSTGTSNEQFF,TGTGCCAGCAGCACCGGGACTAGCAATGAGCAGTTCTTC
TRBJ2-5,NA,TRBV7-3,TRBD2,CASSLGTSGQETQYF,TGTGCCAGCAGCCTCGGGACTAGCGGACAAGAGACCCAGTACTTC
TRBJ1-1,NA,TRBV25-1,NA,CASSEFGQGKAFF,TGTGCCAGCAGTGAATTTGGTCAGGGGAAAGCTTTCTTT
TRBJ1-2,NA,TRBV15,TRBD1,CATSIGSGTGVGGYTF,TGTGCCACCAGCATCGGTTCAGGGACAGGGGTTGGTGGCTACACCTTC
TRBJ1-5,few,TRBV23-1,NA,CASKARTPYQPQHF,TGCGCCAGCAAGGCACGGACACCGTATCAGCCCCAGCATTTT
TRBJ1-1,NA,TRBV29-1,TRBD1,CSVKMEGAHTEAFF,TGCAGCGTGAAAATGGAGGGGGCGCACACTGAAGCTTTCTTT
TRBJ2-7,NA,TRBV5-6,NA,CASSRRGIYEQYF,TGTGCCAGCAGCCGCCGGGGGATATACGAGCAGTACTTC
TRBJ2-1,NA,TRBV6-5,NA,CASSSKNEQFF,TGTGCCAGCAGTTCCAAGAATGAGCAGTTCTTC
TRBJ2-1,NA,TRBV7-3,NA,CASSLFGYNEQFF,TGTGCCAGCAGCTTATTTGGTTACAATGAGCAGTTCTTC
TRBJ2-1,few,TRBV29-1,TRBD2,CSYGAGGPLGVNEQFF,TGCAGCTACGGGGCGGGAGGGCCCTTGGGGGTCAATGAGCAGTTCTTC
TRBJ1-1,few,TRBV29-1,NA,CSVEKGARNTEAFF,TGCAGCGTTGAAAAAGGGGCGAGAAACACTGAAGCTTTCTTT
TRBJ2-7,NA,TRBV2,NA,CASSRERGAYEQYF,TGTGCCAGCAGTCGGGAACGAGGGGCCTACGAGCAGTACTTC
TRBJ2-5,few,TRBV4-1,NA,CASSQDRHGQETQYF,TGCGCCAGCAGCCAAGATAGACACGGCCAAGAGACCCAGTACTTC
TRBJ2-5,NA,TRBV5-4,TRBD1,CASRPRGTETQYF,TGTGCCAGCAGGCCCAGGGGGACCGAGACCCAGTACTTC
TRBJ2-1,NA,TRBV4-1,TRBD2,CASSQGPGGRDVEQFF,TGCGCCAGCAGCCAAGGTCCTGGCGGGAGGGACGTTGAGCAGTTCTTC
TRBJ2-7,NA,TRBV4-2,NA,CASSQDAPTFGVSEQYF,TGTGCCAGCAGCCAAGATGCACCAACGTTCGGGGTTTCCGAGCAGTACTTC
TRBJ1-1,NA,TRBV29-1,NA,CSVERTANTEAFF,TGCAGCGTTGAGAGGACTGCGAACACTGAAGCTTTCTTT
TRBJ2-3,few,TRBV7-9,NA,CASSQPGLDTQYF,TGTGCCAGCAGCCAACCGGGACTAGATACGCAGTATTTT
TRBJ2-7,NA,TRBV27,NA,CASSLQGPPVLSEQYF,TGTGCCAGCAGTCTTCAGGGCCCACCGGTTCTCTCCGAGCAGTACTTC
TRBJ2-5,NA,TRBV4-1,TRBD2,CASSPSGRGVETQYF,TGCGCCAGCAGCCCTAGCGGGAGGGGTGTTGAGACCCAGTACTTC
TRBJ2-7,NA,TRBV27,TRBD2,CASGRGTSGLYEQYF,TGTGCCAGCGGGAGGGGGACTAGCGGCCTCTACGAGCAGTACTTC
TRBJ2-7,NA,TRBV15,NA,CATSRDSRGFPYEQYF,TGTGCCACCAGCAGAGATTCGAGGGGGTTTCCCTACGAGCAGTACTTC
TRBJ2-7,few,TRBV30,NA,CAWSPPRSPVVSEQYF,TGTGCCTGGAGTCCCCCTCGGTCTCCCGTGGTGTCAGAGCAGTACTTC
TRBJ1-2,NA,TRBV7-9,TRBD1,CASITGTGDGYTF,TGTGCCAGTATAACCGGGACAGGGGATGGCTACACCTTC
TRBJ2-5,NA,TRBV7-9,TRBD1,CASSAGQGGRQETQYF,TGTGCCAGCAGCGCGGGACAGGGGGGTCGGCAAGAGACCCAGTACTTC
TRBJ2-5,NA,TRBV7-3,NA,CASSPRAGETQYF,TGTGCCAGCAGCCCCCGGGCAGGCGAGACCCAGTACTTC
TRBJ2-5,NA,TRBV11-2,TRBD1,CASSLPGTGLNQYF,TGTGCCAGCAGCTTACCCGGGACAGGGTTGAACCAGTACTTC
TRBJ2-5,NA,TRBV7-2,NA,CASSLVGRSRETQYF,TGTGCCAGCAGCTTAGTCGGCCGAAGCCGGGAGACCCAGTACTTC
TRBJ2-1,few,TRBV10-3,TRBD2,CAVTPSGTYNEQFF,TGTGCCGTTACTCCTAGCGGAACGTACAATGAGCAGTTCTTC
TRBJ2-6,medium-sized,TRBV5-4,NA,CASSAQSGANVLTF,TGTGCCAGCAGCGCCCAGTCTGGGGCCAACGTCCTGACTTTC
TRBJ2-5,NA,TRBV5-1,TRBD2,CASSLERETPLAGYQETQYF,TGCGCCAGCAGCTTGGAAAGGGAAACCCCTCTAGCGGGATATCAAGAGACCCAGTACTTC
TRBJ2-2,once,TRBV5-1,TRBD1,CASSLRGHDTGELFF,TGCGCCAGCAGCTTGAGGGGGCACGACACCGGGGAGCTGTTTTTT